This T cell receptor beta chain was sequenced for a study of blood T cell repertoires in COVID-19 (TCRdb year 2020). At the level of the whole study: Samples covering the acute and convalescent phases of COVID-19 were provided by collaborators in the United States, Italy and Spain. The prospective study material was composed of cDNA or gDNA derived from T cells, B-cell-depleted T cells, or PBMCs. Samples were obtained from the ongoing ImmuneRACE study (first 160 participants) and from 1,200 or so subjects provided by 6 global collaborators. Sample metadata almost always included a de-identified subject ID, COVID-19 status, age in years and sex. Where available, HLA class I and class II types were obtained from metadata supplied by the sample provider rather than from assay-based typing. A freely available public database, intended as a resource for researchers studying the immune response to SARS-CoV-2, is where the repertoires were released. Deeply sampled blood TCRbeta repertoires from subjects exposed to, actively infected with, or recovered from COVID-19 were included in the dataset. The paper as a whole reports these results and caveats: How much clinical and demographic metadata was included differed by source and by participant, and the metadata was provided uncurated.

The collaborating institutions used their own protocols to collect whole blood in K2EDTA tubes. For TCRbeta analysis, collaborators shipped samples as frozen whole blood, isolated PBMCs, or DNA extracted from either of those sample types. At the junction V is shortened by 8 bases and J by 2 bases; bases outside the gene matches: 5. From cysteine to phenylalanine, the CDR3 is 14 amino acids long. The only DNA kept is the CDR3, 42 bases in frame from the first base. For CDR1 and CDR2, the germline V gene lists MNHEY and SVGAGI. TCRbeta CDR3 regions were amplified from genomic DNA using the immunoSEQ Assay, a bias-controlled multiplex PCR. The original pipeline was this. Nucleated cell counts per sample were estimated from amplification of reference gene primers within the assay. To quantify the absolute abundance of each unique TCRbeta CDR3 rearrangement, sequence reads were collapsed and filtered. For each sample, productive Simpson clonality was calculated as the square root of Simpson's diversity index across productive rearrangements. TCRdb took this table from immuneACCESS and kept in-frame rearrangements with V and J called. Such tables lack part of the clones; where checked against another copy, unresolved V genes explain under half of the gap, and the rest is unexplained. V and J calls and clone size are copied from that table; D and trimming were computed from the DNA. Present in this sample are around 95,000 clones, 81% of which were seen just once. The ten largest make up about 10% of the sample.

As for this clone: Which antigen it targets is not known. The record has no base qualities; no much larger clone is one base away.

The TCR originated in an elderly woman with acute or convalescent COVID-19. Material for sequencing was peripheral blood. The V and J segments used are TRBV6-5 and TRBJ2-7, with 11 junctional bases fitting TRBD1. The CDR3 amino acid sequence is: CASFPGQGAYEQYF. The nucleotides read TGTGCCAGCTTCCCGGGACAGGGGGCCTACGAGCAGTACTTC.